One and the same sample provided the 15 T cell receptor beta chains below, sequenced in a study of CD8+CD57+ T cells in acquired aplastic anemia. Patients chosen for sequencing had CD8+CD57+ cells that had expanded, as shown by flow cytometry. For CDR3 and TCR beta VDJ profiling, genomic DNA was the template used. In TCRdb, the reads were re-called with MiXCR into one record per CDR3 protein. The table lists about 240,000 distinct CDR3 sequences, approximately 45% of them singletons. The sample taken for sequencing was sorted CD4+, CD8+, or CD8+CD57+ T cells (not recorded which) from PBMCs. All receptors come from a human donor with aplastic anemia.

This clonotype was seen many times. The chain links TRBV7-9 to TRBJ1-5; 9 bases match TRBD1. The CDR3 extends over 17 amino acids. Trimming at V came to 1 base and at J to 1 base, leaving 5 bases not matched to a gene. Germline-derived CDR1 and CDR2 are SEHNR and FQNEAQ (reference sequence). The CDR3 is CASSLGGTGMSNQPQHF. CDR3 bases: TGTGCCAGCAGCTTAGGCGGGACAGGGATGAGCAATCAGCCCCAGCATTTT. Full variable domain (missing parts from reference TRBV7-9 and TRBJ1-5): DTGVSQNPRHKITKRGQNVTFRCDPISEHNRLYWYRQTLGQGPEFLTYFQNEAQLEKSRLLSDRFSAERPKGSFSTLEIQRTEQGDSAMYLCASSLGGTGMSNQPQHFGDGTRLSIL.

This clonotype has a handful of counts. This sequence joins TRBV24-1 and TRBJ2-7; the D gene could be TRBD1 or TRBD2 (5 bases each). The CDR3 length is 13 residues. Between the trimmed V and J ends, which lost 8 bases and 2 bases, there was a span of 12 bases. Germline CDR1 KGHDR, CDR2 SFDVKD. The chain's CDR3 is CATTSWGTYEQYF. DNA for the CDR3: TGTGCCACCACATCGTGGGGGACCTACGAGCAGTACTTC.

The CDR3 coding sequence is TGTGCCAGCAGCGTAGAGTACAGGGGTAGAAACACCATATATTTT. It codes for CASSVEYRGRNTIYF. This sequence joins TRBV9 and TRBJ1-3; TRBD1 matches 7 bases. Germline trimming cut 0 bases from V and 5 bases from J; bases unmatched to any gene: 5. This CDR3 region has 15 residues. Germline-derived CDR1 and CDR2 are SGDLS and YYNGEE.

The chain is built from TRBV7-9 and TRBJ2-4; D unresolved. Germline assignment: CDR1 SEHNR and CDR2 FQNEAQ (reference sequence). V lost 6 bases and J 8 bases, leaving 23 bases between the germline ends. This CDR3 comprises 16 residues. CDR3 loop: CASSIQSRLDRDIQYF. The DNA of the CDR3 is TGTGCCAGCAGTATACAGTCCCGTCTGGACCGGGACATTCAGTACTTC.

As regards this clonotype: Given a much more abundant clone one base away, this may be a read error. The V gene is TRBV10-3, the J gene TRBJ1-1; TRBD1 might be the D (6 bases). The germline gives CDR1 ENHRY, CDR2 SYGVKD. The CDR3 extends over 15 amino acids. This chain's CDR3 is CASSTRGTMDTEAFF. CDR3 bases: TGTGCCAGCAGTACCAGGGGCACCATGGACACTGAAGCTTTCTTT.

Only one count was recorded for this clonotype. This rearrangement joins TRBV10-3 to TRBJ1-1; D may be TRBD1 (6 bases). Germline lookup yields CDR1 ENHRY and CDR2 SYGVKD. The V gene lost 4 bases and the J gene lost 0 bases, with 9 bases spanning the gap. This CDR3 has 14 amino acids. The DNA of the CDR3 is TGTGCCATCAGTGGGGGGCTATTGAACACTGAAGCTTTCTTT. Its translation is CAISGGLLNTEAFF.

The CDR3: CASSLASTGGEAFF. The CDR3, as DNA: TGTGCCAGCAGCTTAGCATCGACAGGGGGAGAAGCTTTCTTT. V is TRBV7-9 and J is TRBJ1-1, with 9 nucleotides matching TRBD1. V was pared by 0 bases and J by 8 bases, with 4 bases of the junction left unmatched. Germline values: CDR1 SEHNR, CDR2 FQNEAQ (reference sequence). The CDR3 spans 14 residues.

There are a few counts of this clonotype. The chain carries TRBV13 and TRBJ2-7; 7 positions agree with TRBD2. V was pared by 4 bases and J by 7 bases, with 7 bases of the junction left unmatched. The CDR3 runs 13 residues. The V gene's germline CDR1 is PRHDT and CDR2 FYEKMQ (reference sequence). This chain's CDR3 is CASSSVGGEEQYF. The DNA for the CDR3 is TGTGCCAGCAGCTCTGTGGGGGGGGAAGAGCAGTACTTC. The full variable domain, with the rest looked up from reference TRBV13 and TRBJ2-7, is AAGVIQSPRHLIKEKRETATLKCYPIPRHDTVYWYQQGPGQDPQFLISFYEKMQSDKGSIPDRFSAQQFSDYHSELNMSSLELGDSALYFCASSSVGGEEQYFGPGTRLTVT.

The sample holds a few counts of this clonotype. The rearrangement joins TRBV2 to TRBJ1-1; TRBD1 might be the D (6 bases). Trimming left V 4 bases short and J 10 bases short, with 13 bases between. Germline values: CDR1 SNHLY, CDR2 FYNNEI. This CDR3 spans 12 amino acids. As DNA, the CDR3 is TGTGCCAGCAGTGCTGCGGCAGGGGCAGCTTTCTTT. Its protein product is CASSAAAGAAFF.

Ten or more counts support this clonotype. The chain has TRBV10-3 and TRBJ2-2; D perhaps matches TRBD1 (6 bases). Germline CDR1 and CDR2: ENHRY and SYGVKD. The CDR3 length is 18 residues. V was trimmed by 11 bases and J by 7 bases, leaving 32 bases between them. CDR3 in DNA: TGTGCCCTTTCTCTTGCGGACAGCGATCCACATAAACTCGGGGAGCTGTTTTTT. Translating gives CALSLADSDPHKLGELFF.

The chain links TRBV6-5 to TRBJ2-1; 7 positions match TRBD2. Per the germline V gene, CDR1 is MNHEY and CDR2 is SVGAGI. The ends lost 8 bases at V and 5 bases at J; junction bases unmatched: 6. CDR3 length: 13 amino acids. CDR3 residues: CASSGLTDNEQFF. The DNA of the CDR3 is TGTGCCAGCTCGGGACTAACGGACAATGAGCAGTTCTTC.

This clonotype occurred many times. The chain uses TRBV20-1 and TRBJ2-7, with 15 bases aligning to TRBD2. Germline V CDR1 and CDR2: DFQATT, SNEGSKA (reference sequence). Unmatched junction bases numbered 9, after V lost 5 bases and J lost 4 bases. The CDR3 contains 16 residues. Written as DNA, the CDR3 is TGCAGTGCTCAGGGACTAGCGGGGGGAATTGTGTACGAGCAGTACTTC. Translating gives CSAQGLAGGIVYEQYF.

This chain links TRBV24-1 with TRBJ2-5; D may be TRBD1 (6 bases). V lost 9 bases and J 7 bases, leaving 14 bases between the germline ends. Germline V gives CDR1 KGHDR, CDR2 SFDVKD. The CDR3 covers 12 residues. The DNA for the CDR3 is TGTGCCACCCACCAGGGGCATGGGACCCAGTACTTC. As protein: CATHQGHGTQYF.

This clonotype was picked up many times. One end of the junction is discordant with germline, which a read error may explain. The rearrangement joins TRBV7-9 to TRBJ1-6; perhaps TRBD1 as D (5 bases). The CDR3 loop spans 12 amino acids. In germline, CDR1 is SEHNR, CDR2 FQNEAQ (reference sequence). The CDR3 sequence is CAGSRRDSPLHF. DNA for the CDR3: TGTGCCGGCAGCCGAAGGGACTCACCCCTCCACTTT.

The rearrangement joins TRBV7-9 to TRBJ2-7; TRBD2 matches 7 bases. The CDR3 runs 14 residues. Looked up from germline, CDR1 is SEHNR and CDR2 is FQNEAQ (reference sequence). V was clipped by 1 base and J by 5 bases; unmatched bases: 5. This CDR3 is CASSLGGGVNEQYV. CDR3 coding DNA: TGTGCCAGCAGCTTAGGGGGGGGGGTCAACGAGCAGTACGTC.